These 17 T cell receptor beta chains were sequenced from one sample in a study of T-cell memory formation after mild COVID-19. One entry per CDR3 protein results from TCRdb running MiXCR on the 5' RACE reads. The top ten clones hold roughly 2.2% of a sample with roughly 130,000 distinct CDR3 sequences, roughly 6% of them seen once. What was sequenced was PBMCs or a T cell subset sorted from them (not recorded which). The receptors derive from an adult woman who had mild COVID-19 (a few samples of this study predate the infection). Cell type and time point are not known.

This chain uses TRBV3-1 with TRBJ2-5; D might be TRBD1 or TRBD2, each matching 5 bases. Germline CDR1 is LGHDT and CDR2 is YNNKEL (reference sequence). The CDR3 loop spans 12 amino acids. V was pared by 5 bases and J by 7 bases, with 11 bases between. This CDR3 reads CASSSSGGTQYF. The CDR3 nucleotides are TGTGCCAGCAGCTCAAGTGGGGGGACCCAGTACTTC.

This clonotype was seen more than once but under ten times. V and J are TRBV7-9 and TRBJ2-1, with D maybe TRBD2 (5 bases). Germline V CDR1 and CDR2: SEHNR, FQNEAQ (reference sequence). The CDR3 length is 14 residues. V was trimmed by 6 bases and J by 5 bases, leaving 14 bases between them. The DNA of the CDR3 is TGTGCCAGCAGTAGGACTGAGGGTCACAATGAGCAGTTCTTC. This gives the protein CASSRTEGHNEQFF.

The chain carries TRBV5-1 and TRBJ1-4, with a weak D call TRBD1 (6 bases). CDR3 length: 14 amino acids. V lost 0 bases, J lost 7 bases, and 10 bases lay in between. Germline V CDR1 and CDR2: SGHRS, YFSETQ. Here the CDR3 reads CASSLEQGGEKLFF. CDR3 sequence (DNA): TGCGCCAGCAGCTTGGAACAGGGCGGTGAAAAACTGTTTTTT.

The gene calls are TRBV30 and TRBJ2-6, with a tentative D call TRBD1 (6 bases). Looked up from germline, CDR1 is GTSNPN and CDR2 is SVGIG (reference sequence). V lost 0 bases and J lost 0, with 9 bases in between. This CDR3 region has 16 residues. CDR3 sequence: CAWSVDRYSGANVLTF. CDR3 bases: TGTGCCTGGAGTGTCGACAGGTACTCTGGGGCCAACGTCCTGACTTTC.

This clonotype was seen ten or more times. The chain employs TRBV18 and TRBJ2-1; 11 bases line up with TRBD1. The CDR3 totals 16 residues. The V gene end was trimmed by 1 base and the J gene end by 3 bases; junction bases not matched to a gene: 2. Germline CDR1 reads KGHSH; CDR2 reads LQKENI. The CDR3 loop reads CASSPRGTGGYNEQFF. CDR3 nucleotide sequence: TGTGCCAGCTCACCACGCGGGACAGGGGGCTACAATGAGCAGTTCTTC.

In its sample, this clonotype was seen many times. In DNA form, the CDR3 reads TGTGCCAGCAGTCAACAACAGGGTAGGGAGACCCAGTACTTC. It codes for CASSQQQGRETQYF. The chain carries TRBV6-5 and TRBJ2-5; D is perhaps TRBD1 (6 bases). Germline-derived CDR1 and CDR2 are MNHEY and SVGAGI. This CDR3 region has 14 residues. V dropped 5 bases and J dropped 5 bases, with 15 bases sitting between them.

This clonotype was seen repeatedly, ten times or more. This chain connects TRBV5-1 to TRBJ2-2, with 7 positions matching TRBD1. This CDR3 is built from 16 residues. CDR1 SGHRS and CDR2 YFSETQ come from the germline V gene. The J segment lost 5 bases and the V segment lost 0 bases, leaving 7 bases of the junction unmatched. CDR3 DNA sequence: TGCGCCAGCAGCTTGGGACAGGGTAAACAAACCGGGGAGCTGTTTTTT. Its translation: CASSLGQGKQTGELFF. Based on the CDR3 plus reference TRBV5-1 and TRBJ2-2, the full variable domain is KAGVTQTPRYLIKTRGQQVTLSCSPISGHRSVSWYQQTPGQGLQFLFEYFSETQRNKGNFPGRFSGRQFSNSRSEMNVSTLELGDSALYLCASSLGQGKQTGELFFGEGSRLTVL.

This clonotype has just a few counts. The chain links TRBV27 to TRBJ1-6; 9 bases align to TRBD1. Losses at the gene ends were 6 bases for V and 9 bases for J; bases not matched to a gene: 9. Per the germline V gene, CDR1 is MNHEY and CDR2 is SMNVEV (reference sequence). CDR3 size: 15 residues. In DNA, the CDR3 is TGTGCCAGCAGCAAAGGACAGGGGTTTAGTTCACCCCTCCACTTT. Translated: CASSKGQGFSSPLHF.

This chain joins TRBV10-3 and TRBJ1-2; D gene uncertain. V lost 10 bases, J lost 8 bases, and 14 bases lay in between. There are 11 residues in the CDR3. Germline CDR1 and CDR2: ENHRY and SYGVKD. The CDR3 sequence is CATFVLGGYTF. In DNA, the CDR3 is TGTGCCACCTTCGTACTTGGGGGCTACACCTTC.

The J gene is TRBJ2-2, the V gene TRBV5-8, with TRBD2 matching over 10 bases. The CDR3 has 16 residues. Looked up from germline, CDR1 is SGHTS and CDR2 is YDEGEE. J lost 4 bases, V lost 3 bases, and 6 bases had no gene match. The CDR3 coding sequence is TGTGCCAGCAGCTCACAACCTAGCGGGGGCACCGGGGAGCTGTTTTTT. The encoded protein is CASSSQPSGGTGELFF.

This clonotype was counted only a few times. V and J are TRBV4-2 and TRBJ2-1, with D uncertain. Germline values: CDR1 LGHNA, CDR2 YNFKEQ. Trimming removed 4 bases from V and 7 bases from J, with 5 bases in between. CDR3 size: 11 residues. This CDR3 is CASSRENEQFF. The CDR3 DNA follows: TGTGCCAGCAGCCGAGAAAATGAGCAGTTCTTC.

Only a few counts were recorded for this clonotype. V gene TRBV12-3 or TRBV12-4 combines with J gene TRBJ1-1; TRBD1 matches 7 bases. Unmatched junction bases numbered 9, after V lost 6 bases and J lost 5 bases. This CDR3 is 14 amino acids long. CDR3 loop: CASRMTGIGTEAFF. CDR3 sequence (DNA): TGTGCCAGCAGAATGACAGGGATTGGTACTGAAGCTTTCTTT.

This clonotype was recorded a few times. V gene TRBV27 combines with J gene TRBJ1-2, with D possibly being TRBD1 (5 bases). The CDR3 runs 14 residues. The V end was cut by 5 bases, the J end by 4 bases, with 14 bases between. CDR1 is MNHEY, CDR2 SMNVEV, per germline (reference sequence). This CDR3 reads CASSPSGQTYGYTF. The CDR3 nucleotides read TGTGCCAGCAGTCCTTCGGGGCAGACCTATGGCTACACCTTC.

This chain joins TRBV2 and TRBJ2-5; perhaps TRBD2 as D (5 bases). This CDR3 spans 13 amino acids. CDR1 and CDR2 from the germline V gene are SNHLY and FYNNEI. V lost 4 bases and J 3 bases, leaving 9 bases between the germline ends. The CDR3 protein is CASSVLVKETQYF. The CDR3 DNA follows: TGTGCCAGCAGTGTACTAGTTAAAGAGACCCAGTACTTC.

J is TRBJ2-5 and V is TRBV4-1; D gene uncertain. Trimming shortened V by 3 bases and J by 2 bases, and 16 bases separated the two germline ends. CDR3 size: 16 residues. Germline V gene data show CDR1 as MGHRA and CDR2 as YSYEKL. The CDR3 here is CASSQRRAGPQETQYF. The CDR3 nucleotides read TGCGCCAGCAGCCAGCGCCGGGCCGGACCTCAAGAGACCCAGTACTTC.

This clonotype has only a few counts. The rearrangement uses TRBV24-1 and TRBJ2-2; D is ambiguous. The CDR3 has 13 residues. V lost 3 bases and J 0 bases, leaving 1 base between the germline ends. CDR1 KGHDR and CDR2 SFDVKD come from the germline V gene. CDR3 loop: CATSDTNTGELFF. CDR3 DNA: TGTGCCACCAGTGATACGAACACCGGGGAGCTGTTTTTT.

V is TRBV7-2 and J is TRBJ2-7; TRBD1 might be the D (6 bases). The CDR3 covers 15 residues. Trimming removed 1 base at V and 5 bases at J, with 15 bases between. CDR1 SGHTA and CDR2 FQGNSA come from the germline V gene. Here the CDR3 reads CASSLEGGRPNEQYF. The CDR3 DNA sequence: TGTGCCAGCAGCTTAGAAGGGGGACGGCCCAACGAGCAGTACTTC.